This T cell receptor (beta chain) was captured by sequencing in a study of T cells in tuberculosis. At the level of the study: This South African cohort compared adolescents with or without latent tuberculosis against adults with active tuberculosis.

The CDR3 runs to 15 residues. Germline-derived CDR1 and CDR2 are GTSNPN and SVGIG (reference sequence). V shed 3 bases, J shed 5 bases, and the junction held 8 bases outside the gene matches. Repertoires were generated with immunoSEQ multiplex PCR, while TCRdb's copy carries only in-frame clones and drops some. Among nearly 35,000 clones listed, roughly nine tenths were seen once. Overall study results and limits: Shorter CDR3-alpha in active tuberculosis partly drove smaller distances.

Comment on this clone: No antigen is known for it.

Latent tuberculosis screening used tuberculin skin test and IGRA at entry. Unsorted cryopreserved PBMC were sequenced, averaging roughly 100,000 T cells per clinical donor. The chain is built from TRBV30 and TRBJ2-2, with 8 bases that match TRBD2. The sequence was collected from a donor between 10 and 35 years old with latent tuberculosis or without tuberculosis infection. The sample comprised PBMCs. Here the CDR3 reads CAWRLSGGRTGELFF. The CDR3 bases are TGTGCCTGGAGGTTGAGCGGGGGTCGGACCGGGGAGCTGTTTTTT.